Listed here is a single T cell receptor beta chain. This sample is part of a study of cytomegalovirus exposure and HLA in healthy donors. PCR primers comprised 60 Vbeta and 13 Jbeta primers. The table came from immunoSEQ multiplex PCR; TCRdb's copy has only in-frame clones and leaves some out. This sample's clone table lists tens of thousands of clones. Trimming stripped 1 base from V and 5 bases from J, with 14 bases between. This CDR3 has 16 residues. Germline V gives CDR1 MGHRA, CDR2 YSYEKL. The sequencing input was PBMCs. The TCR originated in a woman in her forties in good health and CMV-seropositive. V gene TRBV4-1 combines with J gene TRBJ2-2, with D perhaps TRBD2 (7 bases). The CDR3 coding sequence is TGCGCCAGCAGCCAAGGCAGGGGAGGGAGGACCGGGGAGCTGTTTTTT. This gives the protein CASSQGRGGRTGELFF.